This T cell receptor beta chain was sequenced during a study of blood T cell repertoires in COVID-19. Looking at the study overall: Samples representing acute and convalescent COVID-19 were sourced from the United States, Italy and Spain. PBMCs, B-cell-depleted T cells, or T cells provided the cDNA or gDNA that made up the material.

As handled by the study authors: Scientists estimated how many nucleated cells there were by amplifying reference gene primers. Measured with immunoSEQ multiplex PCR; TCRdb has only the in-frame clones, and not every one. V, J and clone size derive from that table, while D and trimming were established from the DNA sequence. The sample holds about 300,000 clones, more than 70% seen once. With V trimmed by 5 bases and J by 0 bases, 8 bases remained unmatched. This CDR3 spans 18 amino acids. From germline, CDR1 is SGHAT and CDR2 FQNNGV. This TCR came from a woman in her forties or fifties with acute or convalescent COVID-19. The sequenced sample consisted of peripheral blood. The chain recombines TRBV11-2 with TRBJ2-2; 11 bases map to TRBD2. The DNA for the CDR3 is TGTGCCAGCAGCATCAGACTAGCGGGGATAGCGAACACCGGGGAGCTGTTTTTT. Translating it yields CASSIRLAGIANTGELFF.